A single sample gave rise to the 27 T cell receptor beta chains below, sequenced in a study of T cell repertoires in cytomegalovirus infection. TCRdb reprocessed the reads via MiXCR and lists one record per CDR3 protein. Of fewer than 300,000 distinct CDR3 sequences listed, roughly 24% were seen once; the top ten hold roughly 13%. Sequenced material: PBMCs. The source of these receptors is a human donor in good health (CMV status not recorded). Some clones in this sample may be carry-over from other donors' samples.

The chain combines TRBV20-1 with TRBJ2-1, with 9 bases lining up with TRBD2. J was trimmed by 5 bases and V by 0 bases; bases with no gene match: 8. The CDR3 contains 16 residues. CDR1 is DFQATT and CDR2 is SNEGSKA in the germline V gene (reference sequence). This CDR3 is CSARDPSGRSHNEQFF. CDR3 bases: TGCAGTGCTAGAGACCCCAGCGGGAGGTCCCACAATGAGCAGTTCTTC.

The table lists this clonotype with a few counts. The CDR3 sequence: CASSPRRGNYGYTF. The CDR3 DNA sequence: TGCGCCAGCAGCCCACGCCGGGGGAACTATGGCTACACCTTC. The chain recombines TRBV4-3 with TRBJ1-2; TRBD1 is a possible D gene (5 bases). This CDR3 comprises 14 residues. Trimming took 4 bases from V and 2 from J, leaving 11 bases between them. Germline V CDR1 and CDR2: LGHNA, YSLEER.

In its sample, this clonotype was seen many times. This chain uses TRBV7-3 with TRBJ2-2, with D perhaps TRBD2 (6 bases). This CDR3 has 14 amino acids. V was pared by 5 bases and J by 7 bases, with 14 bases between. The germline V gene encodes CDR1 SGHTA and CDR2 FQGTGA. In DNA form, the CDR3 reads TGTGCCAGCAGCCCCCTCGGGGGAAACGGGGAGCTGTTTTTT. Amino acid sequence: CASSPLGGNGELFF.

In regard to this clonotype: Given a much more abundant clone one base away, this may be a read error. This sequence joins TRBV7-8 and TRBJ2-1; tentative D call: TRBD2 (6 bases). CDR3 length: 14 residues. Trimming took 2 bases from V and 10 from J, leaving 15 bases between them. Germline-derived CDR1 and CDR2 are SGHVS and FQNEAQ. In DNA, the CDR3 is TGTGCCAGCAGCTTAACGGTAGCGGTGGGCGAGCAGTTCTTC. It codes for CASSLTVAVGEQFF. Drawing the rest from reference TRBV7-8 and TRBJ2-1, the complete variable domain is GAGVSQSPRYKVAKRGQDVALRCDPISGHVSLFWYQQALGQGPEFLTYFQNEAQLDKSGLPSDRFFAERPEGSVSTLKIQRTQQEDSAVYLCASSLTVAVGEQFFGPGTRLTVL.

Points on this clonotype: This may be a read error: a much more frequent sequence differs by one nucleotide. This chain uses TRBV7-2 with TRBJ2-5, with D possibly being TRBD2 (5 bases). There are 15 residues in the CDR3. Germline V gives CDR1 SGHTA, CDR2 FQGNSA. The DNA for the CDR3 is TGTGCCAGCAGCTTTTTAGGTTCCCGGGGAGAGGCCCAGTACTTC. It codes for CASSFLGSRGEAQYF.

This clonotype appeared a few times. The chain recombines TRBV6-6 with TRBJ2-7; TRBD2 matches 8 bases. The CDR3 contains 14 residues. The ends lost 7 bases at V and 4 bases at J; junction bases unmatched: 9. Germline assignment: CDR1 MNHNY and CDR2 SVGAGI (reference sequence). The CDR3 region has the DNA TGTGCCAGCATCACCGGGGGGGCGGTATACGAGCAGTACTTC. Translated: CASITGGAVYEQYF.

V and J are TRBV28 and TRBJ2-7; the match to TRBD1 covers 8 bases. The germline V gene has CDR1 MDHEN and CDR2 SYDVKM. This CDR3 is 16 amino acids long. J gave up 1 base and V 2 bases, and 7 bases lay outside the gene matches. The CDR3: CASSLLTGGTSYEQYF. In nucleotides, the CDR3 is TGTGCCAGCAGTTTACTTACAGGGGGAACGTCCTACGAGCAGTACTTC.

Only a few counts were recorded for this clonotype. The chain is built from TRBV12-3 or TRBV12-4 and TRBJ2-2; D gene ambiguous. The CDR3 has 14 amino acids. Trimming cost V 3 bases and J 5 bases, with 10 bases left between them. The CDR3 spells CASSFVARTGELFF. CDR3 bases: TGTGCCAGCAGTTTTGTAGCCCGAACCGGGGAGCTGTTTTTT.

The rearrangement joins TRBV30 to TRBJ1-1; TRBD1 agrees at 9 bases. Losses at the gene ends were 4 bases for V and 2 bases for J; bases not matched to a gene: 2. This CDR3 comprises 13 residues. CDR1 and CDR2 (germline): GTSNPN, SVGIG (reference sequence). This CDR3 reads CAWKGQGNTEAFF. The CDR3 DNA reads TGTGCCTGGAAGGGACAGGGAAACACTGAAGCTTTCTTT.

This clonotype has only a few counts. This chain links TRBV11-2 with TRBJ2-2; D might be TRBD1 (6 bases). The V and J ends lost 5 bases and 6 bases respectively, with 16 bases between them. The CDR3 spans 15 residues. Germline lookup yields CDR1 SGHAT and CDR2 FQNNGV. CDR3 amino acids: CASSLRQERAGELFF. In nucleotides, the CDR3 is TGTGCCAGCAGCCTTCGACAGGAGAGAGCCGGGGAGCTGTTTTTT.

This clonotype showed up many times. The chain is built from TRBV7-2 and TRBJ2-5; tentative D call: TRBD2 (5 bases). The germline V and J ends were trimmed by 6 bases and 1 base, with 15 bases remaining between them. The CDR3 runs to 15 residues. Looked up from germline, CDR1 is SGHTA and CDR2 is FQGNSA. CDR3: CASSFRSGVQETQYF. The CDR3 coding sequence is TGTGCCAGCAGTTTCCGGAGCGGTGTCCAAGAGACCCAGTACTTC.

Comment on this clonotype: This may be a read error, as it is one base from a much larger clone. The V call is TRBV12-3 or TRBV12-4, the J call TRBJ1-6; D gene uncertain. The CDR3 contains 13 residues. The CDR3 loop is CASRKTPGSPLDF. As DNA, the CDR3 is TGTGCCAGCAGGAAGACCCCAGGTTCACCCCTCGACTTT.

The chain uses TRBV7-9 and TRBJ2-1, with 9 bases that match TRBD2. V gave up 1 base and J gave up 1 base; unmatched junction bases: 5. The length of the CDR3 is 17 residues. Per germline, CDR1 SEHNR and CDR2 FQNEAQ (reference sequence). The CDR3 is CASSLVPSGTSYNEQFF. CDR3 in DNA: TGTGCCAGCAGCTTAGTCCCTAGCGGGACATCCTACAATGAGCAGTTCTTC.

This clonotype was counted only a few times. This chain uses TRBV20-1 with TRBJ2-1; 7 positions match TRBD1. The junction had 2 bases not matched to a gene; V was cut back by 6 bases and J by 0 bases. This CDR3 has 13 amino acids. The germline CDR1 and CDR2 sequences are DFQATT and SNEGSKA (reference sequence). Written as DNA, the CDR3 is TGCAGTGCGACAGGGAGCTCCTACAATGAGCAGTTCTTC. Translated, it gives CSATGSSYNEQFF.

The chain has TRBV10-3 and TRBJ2-1; 13 nucleotides match TRBD2. This CDR3 is 15 amino acids long. Germline lookup yields CDR1 ENHRY and CDR2 SYGVKD. Germline trimming cut 5 bases from V and 7 bases from J; bases unmatched to any gene: 5. The CDR3 DNA reads TGTGCCATCAGTAAGGAGACTAGCGGGAGGAATGAGCAGTTCTTC. Encoded protein: CAISKETSGRNEQFF.

This clonotype was seen many times. CDR3 coding DNA: TGTGCCAGCAGTTCCCGGCAGGGGCGCAACCAAGAGACCCAGTACTTC. It is translated as CASSSRQGRNQETQYF. The chain is built from TRBV28 and TRBJ2-5; a possible D gene is TRBD1 (6 bases). Germline-derived CDR1 and CDR2 are MDHEN and SYDVKM. Trimming removed 4 bases from V and 0 bases from J, with 15 bases in between. The CDR3 spans 16 residues.

This clonotype was counted at least ten times. This chain joins TRBV11-2 and TRBJ1-6, with 10 bases identical to TRBD1. The CDR3 spans 15 residues. Looked up from germline, CDR1 is SGHAT and CDR2 is FQNNGV. Trimming took 6 bases from V and 8 from J; bases not matched to a gene: 7. The CDR3 protein is CASRSTGTGDSPLHF. As DNA, the CDR3 is TGTGCCAGCAGGTCGACCGGGACAGGGGATTCACCCCTCCACTTT.

This clonotype has a handful of counts. CDR3 loop: CASDDRSQNTEAFF. CDR3 nucleotide sequence: TGTGCCAGCGACGACAGGTCCCAGAACACTGAAGCTTTCTTT. The chain uses TRBV6-6 and TRBJ1-1; weak D call: TRBD1 (6 bases). CDR3 length equals 14 residues. Trimming pared 8 bases from V and 1 base from J, leaving 14 bases between. The germline CDR1 and CDR2 sequences are MNHNY and SVGAGI (reference sequence).

This clonotype appeared a few times. The rearrangement uses TRBV6-2 or TRBV6-3 and TRBJ2-1; 7 positions agree with TRBD1. V lost 1 base, J lost 1 base, and 13 bases stayed unmatched. The CDR3 spans 19 residues. From germline, CDR1 is MNHEY and CDR2 SVGEGT. The CDR3 region has the DNA TGTGCCAGCAGTTACTTTAGGACAGGAGGTGTTATTTCCTACAATGAGCAGTTCTTC. Its translation is CASSYFRTGGVISYNEQFF.

V is TRBV27 and J is TRBJ2-5; D unresolved. Germline assignment: CDR1 MNHEY and CDR2 SMNVEV (reference sequence). CDR3 size: 13 residues. V was clipped by 7 bases and J by 4 bases, with 13 bases between them. CDR3 DNA: TGTGCCAGCACCCGACGTCCGGGAGAGACCCAGTACTTC. Translating gives CASTRRPGETQYF.

This clonotype occurred a few times. The CDR3 sequence: CAISDTPGGEQYF. CDR3 nucleotide sequence: TGTGCCATCAGTGATACCCCAGGTGGCGAGCAGTACTTC. The chain recombines TRBV10-3 with TRBJ2-7, with D unresolved. Germline CDR1 ENHRY, CDR2 SYGVKD. The CDR3 loop spans 13 amino acids. V was pared by 3 bases and J by 6 bases, with 12 bases between.

The J gene is TRBJ2-7, the V gene TRBV6-1; 7 nucleotides match TRBD1. The CDR3 contains 13 residues. Losses at the gene ends were 6 bases for V and 7 bases for J; bases not matched to a gene: 9. The germline V gene has CDR1 MNHNS and CDR2 SASEGT. The CDR3 DNA reads as TGTGCCAGCAGCCTCCGACAGGGAGTGGAGCAGTACGTC. Protein: CASSLRQGVEQYV.

This clonotype showed up many times. The chain combines TRBV7-6 with TRBJ2-2, with D unresolved. The CDR3 totals 14 residues. Per the germline V gene, CDR1 is SGHVS and CDR2 is FNYEAQ. The ends were cut back, 5 bases at V and 7 bases at J, with 14 bases in the middle. For the CDR3, the DNA is TGTGCCAGCAGCCCCATCCCTTCCCTCGGGGAGCTGTTTTTT. The encoded protein is CASSPIPSLGELFF.

A few counts support this clonotype. The J gene is TRBJ2-1, the V gene TRBV6-6, with no clear D. The germline V gene has CDR1 MNHNY and CDR2 SVGAGI (reference sequence). This CDR3 comprises 11 residues. Trimming left V 2 bases short and J 10 bases short, with 6 bases between. The CDR3 sequence: CASSYKFEQFF. The DNA of the CDR3 is TGTGCCAGCAGTTACAAATTCGAGCAGTTCTTC.

This clonotype appeared many times. The chain uses TRBV12-3 or TRBV12-4 and TRBJ1-2; D uncertain. The CDR3 runs to 14 residues. V was pared by 5 bases and J by 3 bases, with 13 bases between. The CDR3 DNA reads TGTGCCAGCAGTCCCCGGACTAGGGACTATGGCTACACCTTC. As protein: CASSPRTRDYGYTF.

This clonotype was seen a few times. This chain uses TRBV12-3 or TRBV12-4 with TRBJ1-6; 7 bases agree with TRBD1. V was clipped by 6 bases and J by 4 bases; unmatched bases: 18. This CDR3 is built from 19 residues. This chain's CDR3 is CASRGEFAGGISYNSPLHF. The CDR3 nucleotides are TGTGCCAGCAGGGGCGAGTTCGCAGGGGGTATTTCTTATAATTCACCCCTCCACTTT.

This chain links TRBV5-1 with TRBJ2-7; perhaps TRBD2 as D (5 bases). CDR1 is SGHRS and CDR2 is YFSETQ in the germline V gene. Trimming removed 2 bases from V and 6 bases from J, with 12 bases in between. CDR3 length equals 13 residues. The CDR3 loop reads CASSFQWAGEQYF. The CDR3 bases are TGCGCCAGCAGCTTCCAGTGGGCGGGCGAGCAGTACTTC.